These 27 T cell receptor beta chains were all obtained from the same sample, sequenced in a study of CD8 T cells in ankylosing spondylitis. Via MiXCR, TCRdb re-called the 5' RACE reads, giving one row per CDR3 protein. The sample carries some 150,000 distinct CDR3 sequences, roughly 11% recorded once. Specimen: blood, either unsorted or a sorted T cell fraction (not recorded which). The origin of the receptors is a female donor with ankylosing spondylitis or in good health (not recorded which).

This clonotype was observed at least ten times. The CDR3 region is CASSLEPAGAGNTIYF. CDR3 sequence (DNA): TGCGCCAGCAGCTTGGAGCCCGCGGGGGCTGGAAACACCATATATTTT. This sequence joins TRBV5-1 and TRBJ1-3, with TRBD1 as a possible D gene (5 bases). This CDR3 comprises 16 residues. V was cut by 0 bases and J by 2 bases, with 12 bases left in between. CDR1 is SGHRS and CDR2 is YFSETQ in the germline V gene. Full variable domain (outside the CDR3, taken from reference TRBV5-1 and TRBJ1-3): KAGVTQTPRYLIKTRGQQVTLSCSPISGHRSVSWYQQTPGQGLQFLFEYFSETQRNKGNFPGRFSGRQFSNSRSEMNVSTLELGDSALYLCASSLEPAGAGNTIYFGEGSWLTVV.

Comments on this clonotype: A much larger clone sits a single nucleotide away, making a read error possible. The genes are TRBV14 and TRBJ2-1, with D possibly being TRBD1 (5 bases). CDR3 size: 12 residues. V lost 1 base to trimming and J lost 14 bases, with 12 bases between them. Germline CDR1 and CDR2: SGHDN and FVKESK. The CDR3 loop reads CASSQVQGRKFF. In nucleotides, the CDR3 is TGTGCCAGCAGCCAAGTTCAGGGAAGGAAGTTCTTC.

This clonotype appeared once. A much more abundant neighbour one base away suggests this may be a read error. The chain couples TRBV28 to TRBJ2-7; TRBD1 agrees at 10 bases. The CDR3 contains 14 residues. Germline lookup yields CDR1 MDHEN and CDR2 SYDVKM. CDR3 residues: CASSDGQGVYEQCF. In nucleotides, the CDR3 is TGTGCCAGCAGCGACGGACAGGGGGTCTACGAGCAGTGCTTC.

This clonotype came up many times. The DNA of the CDR3 is TGCGCCAGCAGTAAGGAGTCCCCGACGACAGATACGCAGTATTTT. Translating gives CASSKESPTTDTQYF. The rearrangement links TRBV5-1 to TRBJ2-3; D remains unclear. V was trimmed by 5 bases and J by 3 bases, leaving 16 bases between them. CDR3 length: 15 amino acids. Looked up from germline, CDR1 is SGHRS and CDR2 is YFSETQ.

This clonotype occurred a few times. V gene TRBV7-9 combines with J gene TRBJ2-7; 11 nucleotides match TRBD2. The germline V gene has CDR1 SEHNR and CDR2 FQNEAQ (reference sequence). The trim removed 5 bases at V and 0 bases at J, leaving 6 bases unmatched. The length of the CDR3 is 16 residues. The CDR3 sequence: CASSPPGLADSYEQYF. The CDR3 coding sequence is TGTGCCAGCAGCCCCCCGGGACTAGCGGACTCCTACGAGCAGTACTTC. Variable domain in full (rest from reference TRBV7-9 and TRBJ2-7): DTGVSQNPRHKITKRGQNVTFRCDPISEHNRLYWYRQTLGQGPEFLTYFQNEAQLEKSRLLSDRFSAERPKGSFSTLEIQRTEQGDSAMYLCASSPPGLADSYEQYFGPGTRLTVT.

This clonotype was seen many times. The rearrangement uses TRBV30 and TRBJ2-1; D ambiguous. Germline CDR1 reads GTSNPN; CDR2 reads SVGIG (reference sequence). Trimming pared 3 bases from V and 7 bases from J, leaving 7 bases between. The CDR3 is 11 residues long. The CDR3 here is CAWSIRNEQFF. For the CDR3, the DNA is TGTGCCTGGAGCATACGGAATGAGCAGTTCTTC.

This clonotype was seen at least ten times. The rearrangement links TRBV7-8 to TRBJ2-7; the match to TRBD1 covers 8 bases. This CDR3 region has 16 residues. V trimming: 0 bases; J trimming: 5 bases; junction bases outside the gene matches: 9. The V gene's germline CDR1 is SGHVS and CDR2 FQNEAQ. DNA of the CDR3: TGTGCCAGCAGCTTAGCGCAGGGGGCGCTTGGGAACGAGCAGTACTTC. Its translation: CASSLAQGALGNEQYF. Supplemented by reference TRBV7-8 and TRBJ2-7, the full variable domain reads GAGVSQSPRYKVAKRGQDVALRCDPISGHVSLFWYQQALGQGPEFLTYFQNEAQLDKSGLPSDRFFAERPEGSVSTLKIQRTQQEDSAVYLCASSLAQGALGNEQYFGPGTRLTVT.

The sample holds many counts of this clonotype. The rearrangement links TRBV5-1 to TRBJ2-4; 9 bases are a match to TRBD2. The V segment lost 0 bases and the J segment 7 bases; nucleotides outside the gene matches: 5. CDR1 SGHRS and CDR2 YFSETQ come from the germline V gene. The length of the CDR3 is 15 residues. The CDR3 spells CASSLEGGRANIQYF. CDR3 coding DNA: TGCGCCAGCAGCTTGGAGGGCGGGAGGGCGAACATTCAGTACTTC.

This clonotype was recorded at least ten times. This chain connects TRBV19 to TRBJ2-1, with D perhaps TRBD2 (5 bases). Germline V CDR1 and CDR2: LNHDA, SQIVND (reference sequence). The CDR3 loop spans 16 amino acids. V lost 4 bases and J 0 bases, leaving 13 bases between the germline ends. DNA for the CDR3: TGTGCCAGTAGTACCCGTAGCGCGAGCTCCTACAATGAGCAGTTCTTC. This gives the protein CASSTRSASSYNEQFF.

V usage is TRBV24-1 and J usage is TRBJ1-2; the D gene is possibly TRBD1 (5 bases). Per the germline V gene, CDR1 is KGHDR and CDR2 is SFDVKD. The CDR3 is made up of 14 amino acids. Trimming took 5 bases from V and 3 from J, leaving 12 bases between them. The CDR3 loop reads CATSAPGLDYGYTF. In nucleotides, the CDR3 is TGTGCCACCAGTGCCCCGGGACTGGACTATGGCTACACCTTC.

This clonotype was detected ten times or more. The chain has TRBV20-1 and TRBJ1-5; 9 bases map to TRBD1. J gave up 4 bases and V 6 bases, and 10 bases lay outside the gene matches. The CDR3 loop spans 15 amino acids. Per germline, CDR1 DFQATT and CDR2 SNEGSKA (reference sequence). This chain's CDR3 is CSAPREGQGNQPQHF. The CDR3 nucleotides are TGCAGTGCCCCGAGGGAGGGACAGGGAAATCAGCCCCAGCATTTT.

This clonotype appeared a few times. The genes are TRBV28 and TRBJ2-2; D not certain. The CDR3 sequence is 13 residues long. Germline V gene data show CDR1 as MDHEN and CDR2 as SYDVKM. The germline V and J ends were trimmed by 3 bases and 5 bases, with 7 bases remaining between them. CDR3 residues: CASSFSATGELFF. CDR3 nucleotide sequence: TGTGCCAGCAGTTTCTCAGCGACCGGGGAGCTGTTTTTT.

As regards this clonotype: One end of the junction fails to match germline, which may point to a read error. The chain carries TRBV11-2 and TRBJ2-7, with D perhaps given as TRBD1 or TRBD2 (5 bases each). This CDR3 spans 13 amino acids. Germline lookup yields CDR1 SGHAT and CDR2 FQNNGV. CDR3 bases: TGTGCCAGCAGCTTATTAGGGGACCCCTTCCGAATCTTC. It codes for CASSLLGDPFRIF.

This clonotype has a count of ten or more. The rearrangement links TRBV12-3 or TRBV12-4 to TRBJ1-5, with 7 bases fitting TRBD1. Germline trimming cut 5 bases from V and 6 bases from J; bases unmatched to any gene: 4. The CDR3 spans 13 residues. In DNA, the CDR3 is TGTGCCAGCAGTAGCACAGGGGCTCAGCCCCAGCATTTT. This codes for CASSSTGAQPQHF.

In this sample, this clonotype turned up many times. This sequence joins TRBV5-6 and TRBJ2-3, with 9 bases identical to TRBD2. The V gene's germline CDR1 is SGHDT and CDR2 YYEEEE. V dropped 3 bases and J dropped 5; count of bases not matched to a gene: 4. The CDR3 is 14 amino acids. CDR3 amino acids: CASSSGLAGDTQYF. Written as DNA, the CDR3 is TGTGCCAGCAGCTCGGGACTAGCTGGAGATACGCAGTATTTT.

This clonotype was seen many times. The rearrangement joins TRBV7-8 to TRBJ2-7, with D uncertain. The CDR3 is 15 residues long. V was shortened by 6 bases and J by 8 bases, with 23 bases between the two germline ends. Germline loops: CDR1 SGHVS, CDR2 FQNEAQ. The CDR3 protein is CASSRLEALTLQQYF. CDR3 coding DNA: TGTGCCAGCAGTCGATTAGAGGCCCTAACTTTACAGCAGTACTTC.

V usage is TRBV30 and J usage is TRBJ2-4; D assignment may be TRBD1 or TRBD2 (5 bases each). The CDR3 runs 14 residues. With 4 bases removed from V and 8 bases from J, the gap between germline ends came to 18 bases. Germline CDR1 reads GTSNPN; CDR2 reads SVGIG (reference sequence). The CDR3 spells CAWTLGSRGDIQYF. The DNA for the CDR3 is TGTGCCTGGACCCTAGGCTCGCGAGGGGACATTCAGTACTTC.

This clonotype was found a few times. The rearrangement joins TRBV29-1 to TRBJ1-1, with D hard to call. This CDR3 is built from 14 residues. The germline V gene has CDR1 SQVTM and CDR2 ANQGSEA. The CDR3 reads CSSVALTQNTEAFF. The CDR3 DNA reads TGCAGTTCGGTCGCGCTAACTCAGAACACTGAAGCTTTCTTT.

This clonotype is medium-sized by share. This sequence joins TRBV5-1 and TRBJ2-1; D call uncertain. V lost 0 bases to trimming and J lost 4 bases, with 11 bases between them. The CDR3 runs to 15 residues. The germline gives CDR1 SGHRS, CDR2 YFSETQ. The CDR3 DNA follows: TGCGCCAGCAGCTTGGCCTTAGACTCTTACAATGAGCAGTTCTTC. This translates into CASSLALDSYNEQFF.

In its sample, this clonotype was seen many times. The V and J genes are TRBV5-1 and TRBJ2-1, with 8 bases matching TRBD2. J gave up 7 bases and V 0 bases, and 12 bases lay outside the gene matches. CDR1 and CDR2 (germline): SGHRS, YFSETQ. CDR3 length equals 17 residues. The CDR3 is CASSLEMTYSGVNEQFF. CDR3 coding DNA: TGCGCCAGCAGCTTGGAAATGACGTATAGCGGGGTTAATGAGCAGTTCTTC.

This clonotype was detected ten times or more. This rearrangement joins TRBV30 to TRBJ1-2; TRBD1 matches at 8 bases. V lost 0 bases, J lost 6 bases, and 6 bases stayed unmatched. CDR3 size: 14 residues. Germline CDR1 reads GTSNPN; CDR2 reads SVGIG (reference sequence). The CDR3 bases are TGTGCCTGGAGTGTTCGGACAGGGTCAAATGGCTACACCTTC. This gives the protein CAWSVRTGSNGYTF.

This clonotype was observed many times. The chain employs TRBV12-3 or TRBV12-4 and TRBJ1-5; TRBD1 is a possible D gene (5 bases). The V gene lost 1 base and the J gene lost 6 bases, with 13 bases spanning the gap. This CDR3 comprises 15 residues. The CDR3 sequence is CASSLVLGVGQPQHF. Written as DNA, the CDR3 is TGTGCCAGCAGTTTAGTCTTGGGGGTGGGTCAGCCCCAGCATTTT.

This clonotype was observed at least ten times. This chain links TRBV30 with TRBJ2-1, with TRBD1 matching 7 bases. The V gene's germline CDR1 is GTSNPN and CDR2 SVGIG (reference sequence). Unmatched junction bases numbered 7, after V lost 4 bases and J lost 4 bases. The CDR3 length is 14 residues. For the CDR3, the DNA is TGTGCCTGGATGATGGCAGGGGGATACAATGAGCAGTTCTTC. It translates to CAWMMAGGYNEQFF.

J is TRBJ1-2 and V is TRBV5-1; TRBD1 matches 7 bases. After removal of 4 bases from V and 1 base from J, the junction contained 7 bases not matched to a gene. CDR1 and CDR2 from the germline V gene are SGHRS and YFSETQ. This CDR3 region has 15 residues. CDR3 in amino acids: CASSRDSSVNYGYTF. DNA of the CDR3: TGCGCCAGCAGCCGGGACAGTTCCGTTAACTATGGCTACACCTTC.

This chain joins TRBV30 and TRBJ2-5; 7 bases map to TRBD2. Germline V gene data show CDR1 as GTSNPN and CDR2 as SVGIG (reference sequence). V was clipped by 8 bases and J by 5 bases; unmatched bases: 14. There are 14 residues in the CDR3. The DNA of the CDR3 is TGTGCCGGGAAAAGCGGGACTACTCGGGAGACCCAGTACTTC. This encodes CAGKSGTTRETQYF.

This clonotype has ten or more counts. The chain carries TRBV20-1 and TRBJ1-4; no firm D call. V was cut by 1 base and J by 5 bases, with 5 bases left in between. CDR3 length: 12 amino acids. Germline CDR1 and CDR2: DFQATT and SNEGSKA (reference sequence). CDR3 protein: CSARGGNEKLFF. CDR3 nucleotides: TGCAGTGCTAGAGGAGGGAATGAAAAACTGTTTTTT.

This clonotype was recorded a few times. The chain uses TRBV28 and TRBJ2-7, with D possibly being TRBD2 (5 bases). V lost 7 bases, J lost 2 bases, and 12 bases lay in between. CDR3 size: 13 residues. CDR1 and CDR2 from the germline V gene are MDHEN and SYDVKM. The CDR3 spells CASMKPGTYEQYF. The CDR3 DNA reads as TGTGCCAGCATGAAGCCGGGGACCTACGAGCAGTACTTC.